Listed below are T cell receptor beta chains from one sample, sequenced in a study of cytomegalovirus exposure and HLA in healthy donors. Libraries were prepared by immunoSEQ multiplex PCR; TCRdb keeps only in-frame clonotypes and omits some of them. This table has approximately 160,000 clones, about 75% appearing once. The source material was PBMCs. The receptors here all came from a male donor in good health and CMV-seronegative. CDR3s include the opening cysteine and the closing phenylalanine or tryptophan. D genes are given only for firm matches. Expanded clones are given a class, and other clones once, few, many or no size at all.

cdr3_nt: TGTGCCAGCAGTTACTCAAGGGGGCCTTCTAACTATGGCTACACCTTC; cdr3_aa: CASSYSRGPSNYGYTF; clone_size: .; d_call: TRBD1; j_call: TRBJ1-2; v_call: TRBV6-5
cdr3_nt: TGTGCCAGCAGTTACTCCGGGACAGAGTCCTACGAGCAGTACTTC; cdr3_aa: CASSYSGTESYEQYF; clone_size: few; d_call: TRBD1; j_call: TRBJ2-7; v_call: TRBV6-5
cdr3_nt: TGTGCTAGTGGTAAAGGGACAGCCTCTTTATATAATTCACCCCTCCACTTT; cdr3_aa: CASGKGTASLYNSPLHF; clone_size: .; d_call: TRBD1; j_call: TRBJ1-6; v_call: TRBV12-5
cdr3_nt: TGTGCCAGCAGCTCGGGGAGCGGGGGGTACACAGATACGCAGTATTTT; cdr3_aa: CASSSGSGGYTDTQYF; clone_size: .; d_call: TRBD2; j_call: TRBJ2-3; v_call: TRBV7-9
cdr3_nt: TGTGCCAGCAGCTTCGGGACCTACGAGCAGTACTTC; cdr3_aa: CASSFGTYEQYF; clone_size: few; d_call: .; j_call: TRBJ2-7; v_call: TRBV13
cdr3_nt: TGTGCCACCCAGGGTACGGCCGGGGAGCAGTTCTTC; cdr3_aa: CATQGTAGEQFF; clone_size: .; d_call: .; j_call: TRBJ2-1; v_call: TRBV6-6
cdr3_nt: TGCAGCGTTGAGCTAGCGCGGAACACCGGGGAGCTGTTTTTT; cdr3_aa: CSVELARNTGELFF; clone_size: .; d_call: .; j_call: TRBJ2-2; v_call: TRBV29-1
cdr3_nt: TGTGCCAGCAGTTCACCCGGGAACAACGAGCAGTACTTC; cdr3_aa: CASSSPGNNEQYF; clone_size: .; d_call: .; j_call: TRBJ2-7; v_call: TRBV6-5
cdr3_nt: TGTGCCACCAGCAGAGGCAATTCCGGGACAGAAGAGACCCAGTACTTC; cdr3_aa: CATSRGNSGTEETQYF; clone_size: once; d_call: TRBD1; j_call: TRBJ2-5; v_call: TRBV15
cdr3_nt: TGTGCCAGCAGCTTATCTATTACGAATGAGCAGTTCTTC; cdr3_aa: CASSLSITNEQFF; clone_size: few; d_call: .; j_call: TRBJ2-1; v_call: TRBV7-2